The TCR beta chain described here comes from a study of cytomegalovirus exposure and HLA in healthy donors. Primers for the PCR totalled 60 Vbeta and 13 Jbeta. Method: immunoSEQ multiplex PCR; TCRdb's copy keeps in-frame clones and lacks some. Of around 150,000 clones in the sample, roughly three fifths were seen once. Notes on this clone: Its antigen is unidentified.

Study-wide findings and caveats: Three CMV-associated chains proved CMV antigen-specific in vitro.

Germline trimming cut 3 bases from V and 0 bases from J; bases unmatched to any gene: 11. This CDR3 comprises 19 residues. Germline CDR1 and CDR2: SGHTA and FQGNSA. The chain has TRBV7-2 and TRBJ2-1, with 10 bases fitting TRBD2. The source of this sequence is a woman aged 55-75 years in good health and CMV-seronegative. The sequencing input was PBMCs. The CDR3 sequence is CASSFGRLAGASSYNEQFF. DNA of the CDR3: TGTGCCAGCAGCTTTGGCAGGCTAGCGGGGGCCAGCTCCTACAATGAGCAGTTCTTC.